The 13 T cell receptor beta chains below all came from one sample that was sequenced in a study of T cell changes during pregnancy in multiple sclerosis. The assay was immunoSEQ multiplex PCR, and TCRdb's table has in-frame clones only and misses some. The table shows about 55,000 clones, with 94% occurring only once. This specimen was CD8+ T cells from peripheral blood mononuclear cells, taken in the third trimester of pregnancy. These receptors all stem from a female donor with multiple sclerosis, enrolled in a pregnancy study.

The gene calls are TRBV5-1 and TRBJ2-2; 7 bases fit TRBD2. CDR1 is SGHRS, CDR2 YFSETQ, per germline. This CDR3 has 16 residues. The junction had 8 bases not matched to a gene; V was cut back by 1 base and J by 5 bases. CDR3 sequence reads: CASSLLQAGATGELFF. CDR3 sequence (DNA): TGCGCCAGCAGCTTGCTCCAGGCGGGAGCAACCGGGGAGCTGTTTTTT.

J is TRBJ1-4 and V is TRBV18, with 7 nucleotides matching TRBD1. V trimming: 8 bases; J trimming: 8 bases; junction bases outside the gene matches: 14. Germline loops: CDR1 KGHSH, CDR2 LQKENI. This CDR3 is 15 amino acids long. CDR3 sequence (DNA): TGTGCCAGCGTCGGGAACAGGGGCCTGAAAGAAAAACTGTTTTTT. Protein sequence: CASVGNRGLKEKLFF.

Written as DNA, the CDR3 is TGTGCCAGCAGCACTCGGGATAACTATGGCTACACCTTC. It codes for CASSTRDNYGYTF. The V gene is TRBV5-4, the J gene TRBJ1-2; no firm D call. The V and J ends lost 4 bases and 1 base respectively, with 8 bases between them. CDR1 and CDR2 from the germline V gene are SGHNT and YYREEE (reference sequence). The CDR3 is 13 residues long. The entire variable domain, with the rest obtained from reference TRBV5-4 and TRBJ1-2, is as follows: ETGVTQSPTHLIKTRGQQVTLRCSSQSGHNTVSWYQQALGQGPQFIFQYYREEENGRGNFPPRFSGLQFPNYSSELNVNALELDDSALYLCASSTRDNYGYTFGSGTRLTVV.

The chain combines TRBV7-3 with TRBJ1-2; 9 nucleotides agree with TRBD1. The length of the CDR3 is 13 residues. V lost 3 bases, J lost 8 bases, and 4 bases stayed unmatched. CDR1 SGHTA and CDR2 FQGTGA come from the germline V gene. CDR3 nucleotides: TGTGCCAGCAGCTTGGACAGGGGAGCCGGCTACACCTTC. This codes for CASSLDRGAGYTF.

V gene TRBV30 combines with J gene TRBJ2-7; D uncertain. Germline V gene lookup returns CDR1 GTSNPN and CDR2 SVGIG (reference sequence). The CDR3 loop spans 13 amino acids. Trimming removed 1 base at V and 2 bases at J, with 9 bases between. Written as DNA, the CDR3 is TGTGCCTGGAGTGGCGGCATTCCCTACGAGCAGTACTTC. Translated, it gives CAWSGGIPYEQYF.

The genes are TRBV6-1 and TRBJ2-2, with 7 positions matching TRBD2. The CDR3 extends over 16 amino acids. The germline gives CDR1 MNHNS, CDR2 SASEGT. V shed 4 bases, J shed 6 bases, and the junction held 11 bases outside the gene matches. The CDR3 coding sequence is TGTGCCAGCAGTGTTACGCTGGCGGGAGTCCCCGGGGAGCTGTTTTTT. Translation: CASSVTLAGVPGELFF.

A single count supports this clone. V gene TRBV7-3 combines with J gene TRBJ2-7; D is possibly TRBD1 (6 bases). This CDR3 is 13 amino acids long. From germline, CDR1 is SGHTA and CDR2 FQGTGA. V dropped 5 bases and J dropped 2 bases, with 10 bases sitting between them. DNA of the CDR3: TGTGCCAGCAGCCGGGACACCACCTACGAGCAGTACTTC. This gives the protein CASSRDTTYEQYF. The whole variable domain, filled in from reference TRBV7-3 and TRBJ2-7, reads GAGVSQTPSNKVTEKGKYVELRCDPISGHTALYWYRQSLGQGPEFLIYFQGTGAADDSGLPNDRFFAVRPEGSVSTLKIQRTERGDSAVYLCASSRDTTYEQYFGPGTRLTVT.

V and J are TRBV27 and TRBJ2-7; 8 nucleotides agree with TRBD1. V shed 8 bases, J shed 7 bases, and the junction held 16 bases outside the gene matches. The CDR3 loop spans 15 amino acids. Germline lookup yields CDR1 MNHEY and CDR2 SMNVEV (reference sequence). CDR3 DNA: TGTGCCAGCGGGGACCGCGGGACAGGTGCTTTGGAGCAGTACTTC. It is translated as CASGDRGTGALEQYF.

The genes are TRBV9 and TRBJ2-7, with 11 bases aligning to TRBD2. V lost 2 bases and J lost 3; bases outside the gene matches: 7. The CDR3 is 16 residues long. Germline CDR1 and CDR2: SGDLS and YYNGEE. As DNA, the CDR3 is TGTGCCAGCAGCGTTGGTTCGACTAGCGGGAACTACGAGCAGTACTTC. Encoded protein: CASSVGSTSGNYEQYF.

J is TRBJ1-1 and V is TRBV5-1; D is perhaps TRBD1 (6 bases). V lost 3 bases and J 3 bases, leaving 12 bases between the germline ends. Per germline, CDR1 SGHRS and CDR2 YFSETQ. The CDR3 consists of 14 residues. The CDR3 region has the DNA TGCGCCAGCAGCTCGAGACAGGCGGACACTGAAGCTTTCTTT. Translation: CASSSRQADTEAFF.

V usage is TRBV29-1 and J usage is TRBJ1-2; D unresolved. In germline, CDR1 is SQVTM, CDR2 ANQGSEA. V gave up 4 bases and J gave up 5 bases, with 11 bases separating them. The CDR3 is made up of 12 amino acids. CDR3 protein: CSVGTPGYGYTF. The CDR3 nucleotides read TGCAGCGTTGGAACCCCGGGGTATGGCTACACCTTC.

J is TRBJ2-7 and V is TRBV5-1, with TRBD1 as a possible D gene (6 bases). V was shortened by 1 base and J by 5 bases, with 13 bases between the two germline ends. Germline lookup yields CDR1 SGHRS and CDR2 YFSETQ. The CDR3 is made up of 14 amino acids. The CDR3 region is CASSLQGRGDEQYF. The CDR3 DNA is TGCGCCAGCAGCTTGCAAGGCAGGGGAGACGAGCAGTACTTC.

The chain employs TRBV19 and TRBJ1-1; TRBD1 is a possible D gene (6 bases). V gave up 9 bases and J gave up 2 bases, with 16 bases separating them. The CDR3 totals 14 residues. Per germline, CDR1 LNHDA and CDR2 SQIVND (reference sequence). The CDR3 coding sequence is TGTGCCAGCGAATCTAGGGGGATTAACACTGAAGCTTTCTTT. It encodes CASESRGINTEAFF.